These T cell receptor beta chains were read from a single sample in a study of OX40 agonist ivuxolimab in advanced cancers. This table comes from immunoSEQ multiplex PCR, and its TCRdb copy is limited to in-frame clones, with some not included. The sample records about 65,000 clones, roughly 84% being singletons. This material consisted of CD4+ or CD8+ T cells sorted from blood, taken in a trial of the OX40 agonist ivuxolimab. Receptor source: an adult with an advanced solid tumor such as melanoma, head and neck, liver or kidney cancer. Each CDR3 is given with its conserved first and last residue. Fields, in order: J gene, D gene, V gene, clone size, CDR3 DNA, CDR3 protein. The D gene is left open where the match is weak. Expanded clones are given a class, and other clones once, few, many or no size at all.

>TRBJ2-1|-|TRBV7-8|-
TGTGCCAGCAGCTTAGAGGTCAGGGATGAGCAGTTCTTC
CASSLEVRDEQFF
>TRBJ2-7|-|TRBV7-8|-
TGTGCCAGCAGCTTAGACCCATTCACATACGAGCAGTACTTC
CASSLDPFTYEQYF
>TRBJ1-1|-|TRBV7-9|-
TGTGCCAGCAGAGCAACAGGTGGGAACACTGAAGCTTTCTTT
CASRATGGNTEAFF
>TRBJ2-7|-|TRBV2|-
TGTGCCAGCAGTCCCGAGTGGGCGGGGTCTGCCTACGAGCAGTACTTC
CASSPEWAGSAYEQYF
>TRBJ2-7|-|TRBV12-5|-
TGTGCTAGTGGCTTCGACCCGGTCTACGAGCAGTACTTC
CASGFDPVYEQYF
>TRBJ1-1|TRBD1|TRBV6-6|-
TGTGCCAGCCGGACAGGGGCCACTGAAGCTTTCTTT
CASRTGATEAFF
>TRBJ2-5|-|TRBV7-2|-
TGTGCCAGCAGCCGAGGGACGGCTAAAGAGACCCAGTACTTC
CASSRGTAKETQYF
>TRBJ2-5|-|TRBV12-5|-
TGTGCTAGTGGGGTTGACAGGGGCGCTCAGCGGGGCTCGGGGACCCAGTACTTC
CASGVDRGAQRGSGTQYF
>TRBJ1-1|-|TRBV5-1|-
TGCGCCAGCAGCTTGGGGCAGGTGAACACTGAAGCTTTCTTT
CASSLGQVNTEAFF
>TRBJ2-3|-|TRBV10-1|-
TGCGCCAGCAGTTCGTCGGGGGGCCTAGGGGTTGCAGATACGCAGTATTTT
CASSSSGGLGVADTQYF
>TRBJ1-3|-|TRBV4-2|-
TGTGCCAGCAGCCAAAGACATCCCTCTGGAAACACCATATATTTT
CASSQRHPSGNTIYF
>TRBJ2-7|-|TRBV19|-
TGTGCCAGTAGCGCCGATGGGGGAAACTACGAGCAGTACTTC
CASSADGGNYEQYF
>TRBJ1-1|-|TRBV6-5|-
TGTGCCAGCAGTGGGCGGAACACTGAAGCTTTCTTT
CASSGRNTEAFF
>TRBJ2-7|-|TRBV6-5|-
TGTGCCAGCAGTCCGGACGGCCGGAGGAACCACGAGCAGTACTTC
CASSPDGRRNHEQYF
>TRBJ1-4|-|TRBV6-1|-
TGTGCCAGCGGACAGAGTAATGAAAAACTGTTTTTT
CASGQSNEKLFF
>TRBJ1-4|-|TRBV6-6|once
TGTGCCAGCAGCATACAGGGATTGAATGAAAAACTGTTTTTT
CASSIQGLNEKLFF
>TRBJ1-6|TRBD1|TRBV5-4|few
TGTGCCAGCAGCCTCTGGACAGGCGGGGGGTCACCCCTCCACTTT
CASSLWTGGGSPLHF
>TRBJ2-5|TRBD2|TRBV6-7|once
TGTGCCAGCAGTCTAGCGGGGGGTCATAACCTCCAAGAGACCCAGTACTTC
CASSLAGGHNLQETQYF
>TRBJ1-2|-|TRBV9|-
TGTGCCAGCAGCGTTGACCGAGGACACTATGGCTACACCTTC
CASSVDRGHYGYTF
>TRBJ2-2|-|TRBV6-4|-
TGTGCCAGCACCCCCCAACCTAACACCGGGGAGCTGTTTTTT
CASTPQPNTGELFF
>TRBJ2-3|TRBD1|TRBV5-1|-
TGCGCCAGCAGCGTGGGACAGCCAACTCCCACAGCGCGCACAGATACGCAGTATTTT
CASSVGQPTPTARTDTQYF
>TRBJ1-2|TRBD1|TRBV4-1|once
TGCGCCAGCAGCCAAGATCCAGACAGGGGGGACTATGGCTACACCTTC
CASSQDPDRGDYGYTF
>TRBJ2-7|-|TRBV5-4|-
TGTGCCAGCAGCCAAGATGAACGGGGCTACGAGCAGTACTTC
CASSQDERGYEQYF
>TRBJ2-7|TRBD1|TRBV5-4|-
TGTGCCAGCAGCCTTAGCACCGGGACAGCCTACGAGCAGTACTTC
CASSLSTGTAYEQYF
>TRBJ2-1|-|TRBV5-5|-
TGTGCCAGCAGCGTTAGGGACTTCAATGAGCAGTTCTTC
CASSVRDFNEQFF
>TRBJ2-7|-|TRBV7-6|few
TGTGCCAGCAGCCGGGACGGCTACGAGCAGTACTTC
CASSRDGYEQYF
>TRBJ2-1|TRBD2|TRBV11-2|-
TGTGCCAGCAGCTTAACTAGCGAGAACTACAATGAGCAGTTCTTC
CASSLTSENYNEQFF
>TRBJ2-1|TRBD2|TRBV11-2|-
TGTGCCAGCAGCGGCTCGGGGGGAGGCTCCTACAATGAGCAGTTCTTC
CASSGSGGGSYNEQFF
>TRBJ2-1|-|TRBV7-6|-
TGTGCCATTGGGGACTCCTACAATGAGCAGTTCTTC
CAIGDSYNEQFF
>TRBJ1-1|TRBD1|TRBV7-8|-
TGTGCCAGCAGCATCCTACAGGGGGTAGAAGCTTTCTTT
CASSILQGVEAFF
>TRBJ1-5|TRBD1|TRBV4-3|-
TGCGCCAGCAGCCAAGATATGCACAGGGGTAATCAGCCCCAGCATTTT
CASSQDMHRGNQPQHF
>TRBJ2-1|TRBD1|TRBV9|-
TGTGCCAGCAGCGGACAGGGCTACAATGAGCAGTTCTTC
CASSGQGYNEQFF
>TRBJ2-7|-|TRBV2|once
TGTGCCAGCACCGGGGACAACTACGAGCAGTACTTC
CASTGDNYEQYF
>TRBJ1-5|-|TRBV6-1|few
TGTGCCAGCAGTATGAGGGGTCAGCCCCAGCATTTT
CASSMRGQPQHF
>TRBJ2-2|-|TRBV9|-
TGTGCCAGCAGCACCCAGACAGCCACCGGGGAGCTGTTTTTT
CASSTQTATGELFF
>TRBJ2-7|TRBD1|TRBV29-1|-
TGCAGCGTGGCCGGGACAGGGGGCTTCTACGAGCAGTACTTC
CSVAGTGGFYEQYF
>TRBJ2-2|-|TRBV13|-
TGTGCCAGCAGCTCCAATGGATGGCAGGGGCCAACGAACACCGGGGAGCTGTTTTTT
CASSSNGWQGPTNTGELFF
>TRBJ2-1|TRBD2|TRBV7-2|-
TGTGCCAGCAGCTTAGAAGCGGGGGGCGGGTATGAGCAGTTCTTC
CASSLEAGGGYEQFF
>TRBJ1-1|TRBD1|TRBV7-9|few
TGTGCCAGCAGTAAAGAGGGGGACAGGGGGGTTGAAGCTTTCTTT
CASSKEGDRGVEAFF
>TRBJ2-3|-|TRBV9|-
TGTGCCAGCAGCGCCCTAGGACAGCGGAGCACAGATACGCAGTATTTT
CASSALGQRSTDTQYF
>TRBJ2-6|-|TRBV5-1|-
TGCGCCAGCAGCGTCGAGGGGGACTCTGGGGCCAACGTCCTGACTTTC
CASSVEGDSGANVLTF
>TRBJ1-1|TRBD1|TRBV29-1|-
TGCAGCGTCGGGGGGACAGGGATTTGGACTGAAGCTTTCTTT
CSVGGTGIWTEAFF
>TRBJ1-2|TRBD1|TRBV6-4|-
TGTGCCAGCAGTGACCAACAGGGGAGGTATGGCTACACCTTC
CASSDQQGRYGYTF
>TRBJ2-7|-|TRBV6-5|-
TGTGCCAGCAGCGCCTCTAGTCAGGGCGAGCAGTACTTC
CASSASSQGEQYF
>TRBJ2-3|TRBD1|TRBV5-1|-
TGCGCCAGCAGCAGCTTCCAGGGGGAAACAGATACGCAGTATTTT
CASSSFQGETDTQYF
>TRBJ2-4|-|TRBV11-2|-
TGTGCCAGCAGCTTAGTCGGTGGGACCTTAGCCAAAAACATTCAGTACTTC
CASSLVGGTLAKNIQYF
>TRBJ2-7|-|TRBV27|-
TGTGCCAGCTCCTTGACTCTCCACACAGTCAAGCAGTACTTC
CASSLTLHTVKQYF
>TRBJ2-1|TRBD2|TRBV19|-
TGTGCCAGTAGCCGGCTTGCTAGCGGGGGTTATAATGAGCAGTTCTTC
CASSRLASGGYNEQFF
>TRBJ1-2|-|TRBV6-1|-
TGTGCCAGCAGTGAACACACGCGCTATGGCTACACCTTC
CASSEHTRYGYTF
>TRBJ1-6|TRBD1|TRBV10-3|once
TGTGCCATCAGCCTTGGACAGGGAGGGTATAATTCACCCCTCCACTTT
CAISLGQGGYNSPLHF
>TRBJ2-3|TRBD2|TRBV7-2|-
TGTGCCAGCAGCCGACTAGCGGGGGGCTCAGATACGCAGTATTTT
CASSRLAGGSDTQYF
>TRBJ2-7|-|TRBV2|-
TGTGCCAGCAAGGGGCAAGTAGTCGAGCAGTACTTC
CASKGQVVEQYF
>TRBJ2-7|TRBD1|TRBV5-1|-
TGCGCCAGCAGCTTGGACACAGGGGGCCACAGCTCCTACGAGCAGTACTTC
CASSLDTGGHSSYEQYF
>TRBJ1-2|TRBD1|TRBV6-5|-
TGTGCCAGCTCCGGGACAGGGTCATATGGCTACACCTTC
CASSGTGSYGYTF